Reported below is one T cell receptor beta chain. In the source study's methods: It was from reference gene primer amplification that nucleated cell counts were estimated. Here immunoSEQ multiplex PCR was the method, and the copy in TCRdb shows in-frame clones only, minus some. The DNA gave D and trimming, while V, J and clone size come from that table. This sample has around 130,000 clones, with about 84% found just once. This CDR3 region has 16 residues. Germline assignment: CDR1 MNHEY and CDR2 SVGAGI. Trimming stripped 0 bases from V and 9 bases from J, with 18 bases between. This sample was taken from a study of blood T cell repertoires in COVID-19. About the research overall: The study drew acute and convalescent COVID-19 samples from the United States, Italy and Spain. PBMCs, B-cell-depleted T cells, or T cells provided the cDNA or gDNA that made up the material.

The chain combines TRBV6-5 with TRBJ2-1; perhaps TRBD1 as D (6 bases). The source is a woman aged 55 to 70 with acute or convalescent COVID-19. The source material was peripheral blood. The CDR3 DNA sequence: TGTGCCAGCAGTTACTCGGATTTATACAGGGTGGGTGAGCAGTTCTTC. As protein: CASSYSDLYRVGEQFF.